A selection of T cell receptor beta chains follows, all from one sample in a study of T cell responses to AZD1222 COVID-19 vaccine. Sequencing was performed with immunoSEQ multiplex PCR; in TCRdb, only in-frame clones are kept and a portion is missing. The data contain some 150,000 clones, 80% to 95% of them seen just once; the ten biggest clones take up around 0.9%. This specimen was peripheral blood, taken on day 0 of MenACWY control vaccination. All receptors come from an adult in good health. Both conserved end residues are part of each CDR3. The D gene is left open where the match is weak. Clone size is stated in some rows and not others, as once, few, many or a class when expanded.

V gene,clone size,J gene,D gene,CDR3 DNA,CDR3 protein
TRBV27,-,TRBJ2-7,-,TGTGCCAGCAGACCAGACGGAGTCTACGAGCAGTACTTC,CASRPDGVYEQYF
TRBV4-1,few,TRBJ1-6,TRBD1,TGCGCCAGCAGCCAAGAGGCAGGGGGCTCACCCCTCCACTTT,CASSQEAGGSPLHF
TRBV5-1,once,TRBJ2-7,-,TGCGCCAGCTCCTTTGTGGGGGCAGGGGGGCGCGAGCAGTACTTC,CASSFVGAGGREQYF
TRBV6-1,-,TRBJ2-3,-,TGTGCCAGCAGTGAACGCAGGTTATTCACAGATACGCAGTATTTT,CASSERRLFTDTQYF
TRBV29-1,-,TRBJ1-3,-,TGCAGCGTTGAAGATGCCCGGAATCGAGGGGGAAACACCATATATTTT,CSVEDARNRGGNTIYF
TRBV5-6,-,TRBJ1-1,-,TGTGCCAGCAGCTTGACCTCAACTGAAGCTTTCTTT,CASSLTSTEAFF
TRBV2,-,TRBJ2-3,-,TGTGCCAGCATTTTGACAGCTAGTCAGTATTTT,CASILTASQYF
TRBV5-1,few,TRBJ1-3,-,TGCGCCAGCAGCACAACCGGGACACTCTCTGGAAACACCATATATTTT,CASSTTGTLSGNTIYF
TRBV6-2/TRBV6-3,once,TRBJ1-4,-,TGTGCCAGCCGTTGGGGGGAATTCCGAAAACTGTTTTTT,CASRWGEFRKLFF
TRBV19,-,TRBJ1-1,-,TGTGCCAGTAGAGGTCTGGCGGGTTTGAACACTGAAGCTTTCTTT,CASRGLAGLNTEAFF
TRBV7-8,-,TRBJ2-1,-,TGTGCCAGCAGCCCCCGGGGCGGGTCTTCGGGGTACAATGAGCAGTTCTTC,CASSPRGGSSGYNEQFF
TRBV5-1,-,TRBJ1-5,-,TGCGCCAGCAGCGCCGGTGGTTTTGGTCAGCCCCAGCATTTT,CASSAGGFGQPQHF
TRBV18,once,TRBJ1-2,-,TGTGCCAGCTCACCACCGGGGGTGGGCCCCTATGGCTACACCTTC,CASSPPGVGPYGYTF
TRBV19,-,TRBJ2-1,TRBD2,TGTGCCAGTAGCGCGGGGGGATCCTACAATGAGCAGTTCTTC,CASSAGGSYNEQFF
TRBV5-5,-,TRBJ2-1,TRBD2,TGTGCCAGCAGCTCACTAGCGGGGAACTCCTACAATGAGCAGTTCTTC,CASSSLAGNSYNEQFF
TRBV19,-,TRBJ1-3,-,TGTGCCAGTACCCCGGCGCGCGGAAACACCATATATTTT,CASTPARGNTIYF
TRBV5-1,-,TRBJ2-5,-,TGCGCCAGCAGCTCAACACCACCCCAAGAGACCCAGTACTTC,CASSSTPPQETQYF
TRBV12-3/TRBV12-4,once,TRBJ2-1,-,TGTGCCAGCAGTTTAGCGGGCTTTGAGCAGTTCTTC,CASSLAGFEQFF
TRBV20-1,-,TRBJ2-7,-,TGCAGTGCTCTGTCTGGCTACGAGCAGTACTTC,CSALSGYEQYF
TRBV5-4,-,TRBJ1-6,TRBD1,TGTGCCAGCAGCCCTCGGACAGGGGAGAGTTCACCCCTCCACTTT,CASSPRTGESSPLHF
TRBV18,-,TRBJ1-1,-,TGTGCCAGCTCACGGGGACTTCTCGGCCCTGAAGCTTTCTTT,CASSRGLLGPEAFF
TRBV9,-,TRBJ1-4,-,TGTGCCAGCAGCGCGCGGGGGGCAACTAATGAAAAACTGTTTTTT,CASSARGATNEKLFF
TRBV2,-,TRBJ2-7,TRBD2,TGTGCCAGCAGTGAAGGTCCTTGGACTAGCGGGGGGGCCGGTGAGCAGTACTTC,CASSEGPWTSGGAGEQYF
TRBV19,-,TRBJ1-1,TRBD1,TGTGCCAGTAGTGTGGGACAGCCAGGAACGGGTGAAGCTTTCTTT,CASSVGQPGTGEAFF
TRBV5-1,-,TRBJ1-4,-,TGCGCCAGCAGCCCTCGGCCACAGGGTGAAGAAAAACTGTTTTTT,CASSPRPQGEEKLFF
TRBV7-3,-,TRBJ2-1,-,TGTGCCAGCAGCCCCTCTGGCGGCCTAAGGACTGAGCAGTTCTTC,CASSPSGGLRTEQFF
TRBV5-1,-,TRBJ2-2,TRBD1,TGCGCCAGCAGCTCCGACAGGGGTGGCGGGGAGCTGTTTTTT,CASSSDRGGGELFF
TRBV20-1,-,TRBJ1-1,-,TGCAGTGCTAGAGTCTACACTGAAGCTTTCTTT,CSARVYTEAFF
TRBV14,-,TRBJ1-2,TRBD1,TGTGCCAGCAGCCAATGGGACAGGGCGCACGGCTACACCTTC,CASSQWDRAHGYTF
TRBV7-6,-,TRBJ1-2,-,TGTGCCAGCAGCTTAGACGGAAGGGGCGGGGTAGGGGCCTATGGCTACACCTTC,CASSLDGRGGVGAYGYTF
TRBV9,-,TRBJ1-6,TRBD1,TGTGCCAGCAGCGTAGGGCAGGGGGCACGTTCACCCCTCCACTTT,CASSVGQGARSPLHF
TRBV15,-,TRBJ1-5,TRBD1,TGTGCCACCAGCAGAGCGTCCAGACAGGGAAAACCTTCGTATAGCAATCAGCCCCAGCATTTT,CATSRASRQGKPSYSNQPQHF
TRBV9,-,TRBJ2-1,TRBD2,TGTGCCAGCAGCCGGACTAGCGTCACCTACAATGAGCAGTTCTTC,CASSRTSVTYNEQFF
TRBV7-9,-,TRBJ1-6,-,TGTGCCAGCAGCTTAGGCATCGGGGGCGCGAATAATTCACCCCTCCACTTT,CASSLGIGGANNSPLHF
TRBV7-2,-,TRBJ1-3,-,TGTGCCAGCAGCTTATGGGGAAGCCCTGGAAACACCATATATTTT,CASSLWGSPGNTIYF
TRBV6-5,-,TRBJ2-7,-,TGTGCCAGCACGTTTTTTGGCGAGCAGTACTTC,CASTFFGEQYF
TRBV4-2,-,TRBJ1-4,-,TGTGCCAGCAGCCTCAGGAACTGGATGAGGGAGGGATACGAAGAAAAACTGTTTTTT,CASSLRNWMREGYEEKLFF
TRBV4-1,-,TRBJ1-6,-,TGCGCCAGCAGCCAAGCCCCGGGGGTTTCCAGTTCACCCCTCCACTTT,CASSQAPGVSSSPLHF
TRBV27,-,TRBJ2-2,TRBD1,TGTGCCAGCAAAGCCGGGACAGGGAAAGCCGGGGAGCTGTTTTTT,CASKAGTGKAGELFF
TRBV4-2,once,TRBJ1-5,-,TGTGCCAGCAGCCCATTGCATAATAGCAATCAGCCCCAGCATTTT,CASSPLHNSNQPQHF
TRBV10-3,-,TRBJ2-3,TRBD1,TGTGCCATCAACCAGGACAGGGGCACAGATACGCAGTATTTT,CAINQDRGTDTQYF